This entry describes one T cell receptor beta chain. Its antigen remains unidentified. Mismatch with germline at one junction end may stem from a read error. With a J-beta primer mix and a sample-barcoded 5' primer, a second PCR ran about 7 to 11 cycles. All cDNA molecules were each tagged by a template-switch adaptor with 12 random nucleotides. Each CDR3 protein gets one entry after TCRdb re-called the 5' RACE reads with MiXCR. The profile shows roughly 720,000 distinct CDR3 sequences, roughly 50% of them singletons. Roughly 10 milliliters of peripheral blood were drawn from each donor. This sample was included in a study of blood T cells in healthy people across ages. Findings of the study overall: The fall in TCR beta diversity per million T cells was roughly linear with age.

CDR3 length: 17 residues. Per the germline V gene, CDR1 is MNHNY and CDR2 is SVGAGI (reference sequence). Material: blood. The clonotype originates from a man older than 75 in good health. V and J are TRBV6-6 and TRBJ2-1, with 12 bases lining up with TRBD2. CDR3 loop: CASSYGGGLAGNNEQFF. CDR3 coding DNA: TGTGCCAGCAGTTACGGGGGGGGACTAGCGGGCAACAATGAACAGTTCTTC.